This TCR beta chain derives from a study of T cell changes during pregnancy in multiple sclerosis. CDR1 and CDR2 (germline): SGHVS, FQNEAQ. The CDR3 covers 13 residues. The V and J ends lost 5 bases and 6 bases, in that order; junction bases with no gene match: 3. Sequenced by immunoSEQ multiplex PCR; TCRdb stores in-frame clones only, minus some. The table shows 84,000 or so clones, with around 94% occurring only once. This TCR was recovered from a female donor with multiple sclerosis, enrolled in a pregnancy study. V is TRBV7-8 and J is TRBJ2-7; 11 nucleotides match TRBD2. The sample here was peripheral blood, taken in the third trimester of pregnancy. The CDR3 protein is CASSLLAGAEQYF. The CDR3 region has the DNA TGTGCCAGCAGCCTACTAGCGGGGGCCGAGCAGTACTTC.